This T cell receptor (beta chain) was recovered during a study of blood T cell repertoires in COVID-19. Study overall: The origin of the acute and convalescent COVID-19 samples was the United States, Italy and Spain. Nucleic acid was either cDNA or gDNA, and it came from T cells, B-cell-depleted T cells, or PBMCs.

The CDR3 is made up of 12 amino acids. Germline CDR1 and CDR2: ENHRY and SYGVKD. V was shortened by 6 bases and J by 6 bases, with 6 bases between the two germline ends. Original handling: Amplification from reference gene primers served as the basis for estimated nucleated cell counts. Produced via immunoSEQ multiplex PCR; TCRdb's table is partial and in-frame only. The V and J calls and clone size were taken over from that table, and D and trimming were inferred from the DNA. This table holds 130,000 or so clones, around 88% found once. The sequenced material came from peripheral blood. The rearrangement joins TRBV10-3 to TRBJ1-6; no reliable D call. The sequence derives from a man aged 45 to 65 with acute or convalescent COVID-19. As DNA, the CDR3 is TGTGCCATCAGGGCGGCTAATTCACCCCTCCACTTT. Translated: CAIRAANSPLHF.